Listed below are T cell receptor beta chains from one sample, sequenced in a study of CD8 T cells in Susac syndrome. TCRdb re-called the immunoSEQ multiplex PCR reads with MiXCR, one entry per CDR3 protein. This table has about 150,000 distinct CDR3 sequences, 85% to 95% appearing once. The sequenced material came from CD4+ T cells from PBMCs. The receptors shown here come from a human donor with Susac syndrome. Both conserved end residues are part of each CDR3. D genes are given only for firm matches. Clone size is given for some rows only: seen once, a few or many times, or a class if the clone is expanded.

j_gene	d_gene	len	abundance	v_gene	CDR3aa	CDR3nt
TRBJ1-2	TRBD1	13	-	TRBV20-1	CSATNQGEHGYTF	TGCAGTGCTACAAATCAGGGGGAACATGGCTACACCTTC
TRBJ2-1	TRBD1	14	-	TRBV5-6	CASSSDRAGHEQFF	TGTGCCAGCAGCTCCGACAGGGCAGGCCATGAGCAGTTCTTC
TRBJ2-6	TRBD1	14	-	TRBV5-4	CASSFTGTVDVLTF	TGTGCCAGCAGCTTCACCGGGACAGTCGACGTCCTGACTTTC
TRBJ1-1	TRBD1	16	-	TRBV20-1	CSAPGQGNVGNTEAFF	TGCAGCGCTCCAGGACAGGGGAATGTTGGGAACACTGAAGCTTTCTTT
TRBJ2-1	-	14	-	TRBV29-1	CSVENRDSYNEQFF	TGCAGCGTTGAAAACAGGGACTCCTACAATGAGCAGTTCTTC
TRBJ2-4	-	14	once	TRBV11-2	CASSLVGGRDIQYF	TGTGCCAGCAGCTTAGTTGGAGGAAGGGACATTCAGTACTTC
TRBJ2-6	-	14	-	TRBV21-1	CASLEGPGANVLTF	TGTGCCAGCTTGGAGGGGCCCGGGGCCAACGTCCTGACTTTC
TRBJ1-1	-	14	-	TRBV29-1	CSALGGGGNTEAFF	TGCAGCGCCCTAGGCGGGGGAGGAAACACTGAAGCTTTCTTT
TRBJ1-1	-	11	once	TRBV12-3/TRBV12-4	CASFQGTEAFF	TGTGCCAGCTTCCAAGGGACTGAAGCTTTCTTT
TRBJ2-5	-	12	-	TRBV29-1	CSVLQGQETQYF	TGCAGCGTTCTTCAGGGACAAGAGACCCAGTACTTC
TRBJ2-1	-	13	-	TRBV3-1	CASSQKPGQKEFF	TGTGCCAGCAGCCAAAAACCAGGGCAGAAGGAGTTCTTC
TRBJ2-1	TRBD1	14	-	TRBV29-1	CSVAQGAWNNEQFF	TGCAGCGTTGCGCAGGGGGCTTGGAACAATGAGCAGTTCTTC
TRBJ2-1	-	14	-	TRBV13	CASSSDGPYNEQFF	TGTGCCAGCAGCTCCGACGGCCCCTACAATGAGCAGTTCTTC
TRBJ1-2	-	13	-	TRBV6-2/TRBV6-3	CASTQPAPYGYTF	TGTGCCAGCACCCAACCCGCGCCCTATGGCTACACCTTC
TRBJ2-4	TRBD1	14	-	TRBV6-5	CASRPDRVKNIQYF	TGTGCCAGCAGACCGGACAGGGTAAAAAACATTCAGTACTTC
TRBJ1-5	-	13	-	TRBV6-5	CASSLVPNQPQHF	TGTGCCAGCAGCCTCGTGCCCAATCAGCCCCAGCATTTT
TRBJ1-5	-	14	-	TRBV9	CASSVDPANEPQHF	TGTGCCAGCAGCGTAGACCCTGCCAACGAACCCCAGCATTTT
TRBJ2-7	TRBD1	14	few	TRBV20-1	CSAFGQGVGYEQYF	TGCAGTGCATTTGGACAGGGGGTCGGCTACGAGCAGTACTTC
TRBJ1-1	-	14	-	TRBV12-3/TRBV12-4	CASSRLGGANEAFF	TGTGCCAGCAGTCGACTGGGGGGCGCTAATGAAGCTTTCTTT
TRBJ2-4	-	15	-	TRBV7-3	CASSLNGARENIQYF	TGTGCCAGCAGCTTAAACGGGGCCAGAGAAAACATTCAGTACTTC
TRBJ2-5	TRBD1	16	-	TRBV20-1	CSATKFLQGEQETQYF	TGCAGTGCAACAAAATTCCTACAGGGGGAACAAGAGACCCAGTACTTC
TRBJ2-5	-	14	-	TRBV5-1	CASSLDEGRETQYF	TGCGCCAGCAGCTTGGATGAGGGGCGGGAGACCCAGTACTTC
TRBJ1-4	-	15	-	TRBV11-2	CASSLDQSGREKLFF	TGTGCCAGCAGCTTAGATCAGTCGGGTCGGGAAAAACTGTTTTTT
TRBJ1-2	-	13	-	TRBV2	CASSDVENYGYTF	TGTGCCAGCAGTGATGTGGAGAACTATGGCTACACCTTC
TRBJ1-2	TRBD1	15	-	TRBV5-6	CASSRGTGQTRGYTF	TGTGCCAGCAGCAGGGGGACAGGTCAAACTAGGGGCTACACCTTC
TRBJ1-1	-	13	-	TRBV7-2	CASSLETGDWAFF	TGTGCCAGCAGCTTAGAGACGGGAGATTGGGCTTTCTTT
TRBJ2-3	TRBD1	15	few	TRBV7-2	CASSRGQGSTDTQYF	TGTGCCAGCAGCAGGGGACAGGGGTCCACAGATACGCAGTATTTT
TRBJ2-3	-	14	-	TRBV14	CASSWGVGTDTQYF	TGTGCCAGCAGCTGGGGGGTTGGCACAGATACGCAGTATTTT
TRBJ2-7	TRBD1	15	-	TRBV5-1	CASSLLGQGPYEQYF	TGCGCCAGCAGCTTGCTCGGACAGGGCCCCTACGAGCAGTACTTC
TRBJ2-1	-	14	-	TRBV7-9	CASSTQGGLREQFF	TGTGCCAGCAGCACTCAGGGTGGATTGCGTGAGCAGTTCTTC
TRBJ2-1	-	15	-	TRBV20-1	CSARLGSWYYNEQFF	TGCAGTGCTAGGCTCGGGAGCTGGTACTACAATGAGCAGTTCTTC
TRBJ2-2	-	16	-	TRBV7-9	CASSPPRGGSTGELFF	TGTGCCAGCAGCCCCCCGAGGGGGGGATCCACCGGGGAGCTGTTTTTT
TRBJ1-2	-	13	-	TRBV7-8	CAPRPGLRAGYTF	TGTGCCCCTCGCCCGGGGCTCAGGGCTGGCTACACCTTC
TRBJ1-1	-	16	-	TRBV18	CASSPGPSQWDTEAFF	TGTGCCAGCTCACCAGGCCCCTCTCAGTGGGACACTGAAGCTTTCTTT
TRBJ2-1	-	16	-	TRBV12-3/TRBV12-4	CASRESGTTTDNEQFF	TGTGCCAGCAGGGAGTCCGGGACAACCACGGACAATGAGCAGTTCTTC
TRBJ1-6	TRBD1	16	-	TRBV11-2	CASRPSGTGGDSPLHF	TGTGCCAGCAGACCATCCGGGACAGGGGGGGATTCACCCCTCCACTTT
TRBJ2-5	TRBD2	18	-	TRBV12-3/TRBV12-4	CASSLGPPSGGVQETQYF	TGTGCCAGCAGTTTAGGCCCCCCTAGCGGGGGGGTGCAAGAGACCCAGTACTTC
TRBJ2-1	-	12	-	TRBV25-1	CASSDRGDEQFF	TGTGCCAGCAGTGACAGAGGGGATGAGCAGTTCTTC
TRBJ1-1	-	12	-	TRBV29-1	CSVRQSNTEAFF	TGCAGCGTCAGACAGTCGAACACTGAAGCTTTCTTT
TRBJ1-5	-	13	once	TRBV29-1	CSAQEGSNQPQHF	TGCAGCGCCCAAGAGGGTAGCAATCAGCCCCAGCATTTT
TRBJ2-3	-	13	once	TRBV14	CASSRGLTDTQYF	TGTGCCAGCAGCCGGGGCCTCACAGATACGCAGTATTTT